The 20 T cell receptor beta chains reported below all come from one sample, sequenced in a study of T cells in placental villitis. Study-wide points: Villitis of unknown etiology placentae had higher clonality than controls, median 0.057 versus 0.006.

The antigens these receptors bind are not known. Sequencing used immunoSEQ v4. Only in-frame clones appear in the TCRdb table, and some are missing; sequencing was by immunoSEQ multiplex PCR. Of 800 to 900 clones listed, around nine tenths are singletons. Specimen: placental tissue containing maternal and fetal cells. The source of these receptors is a human patient with villitis of unknown etiology; the placental T cells may come from both mother and fetus.

A single count supports this clone. The chain employs TRBV5-1 and TRBJ2-2, with D unclear. Deletions cut 5 bases from V and 6 bases from J, with 17 bases between. The V gene's germline CDR1 is SGHRS and CDR2 YFSETQ. The CDR3 spans 15 residues. CDR3 DNA: TGCGCCAGCAGTAGGGCCCTCCAGGACGCCGGGGAGCTGTTTTTT. Its translation: CASSRALQDAGELFF. The full variable domain, with the rest looked up from reference TRBV5-1 and TRBJ2-2, is KAGVTQTPRYLIKTRGQQVTLSCSPISGHRSVSWYQQTPGQGLQFLFEYFSETQRNKGNFPGRFSGRQFSNSRSEMNVSTLELGDSALYLCASSRALQDAGELFFGEGSRLTVL.

The genes are TRBV20-1 and TRBJ2-3; 7 nucleotides align to TRBD1. V dropped 3 bases and J dropped 0; count of bases not matched to a gene: 9. CDR1 is DFQATT and CDR2 is SNEGSKA in the germline V gene (reference sequence). This CDR3 region has 16 residues. The CDR3: CSASNNPGQSTDTQYF. CDR3 bases: TGCAGTGCTAGTAACAATCCGGGACAGAGCACAGATACGCAGTATTTT.

CDR3 in DNA: TGCGCCAGCAGCTTGTGGGCCGAAGCAACTAATGAAAAACTGTTTTTT. This gives the protein CASSLWAEATNEKLFF. The rearrangement links TRBV5-1 to TRBJ1-4; no clear D gene. The germline V and J ends were trimmed by 1 base and 0 bases, with 10 bases remaining between them. The CDR3 is made up of 16 amino acids. CDR1 is SGHRS and CDR2 is YFSETQ in the germline V gene.

With respect to this clone: Sequence at one end of the junction differs from germline and may be a read error. The chain joins TRBV2 to TRBJ2-7; possibly TRBD1 or TRBD2 for D (5 bases each). This CDR3 is 12 amino acids long. Germline lookup yields CDR1 SNHLY and CDR2 FYNNEI. This chain's CDR3 is CASSGGIDEQYF. The CDR3 DNA follows: TGTGCTAGCAGTGGGGGTATCGACGAGCAGTACTTC.

The chain couples TRBV7-9 to TRBJ1-6; D uncertain. This CDR3 has 12 residues. CDR1 SEHNR and CDR2 FQNEAQ come from the germline V gene (reference sequence). Trimming pared 5 bases from V and 9 bases from J, leaving 8 bases between. CDR3 DNA: TGTGCCAGCAGCAACGACGGTTCACCCCTCCACTTT. Translating gives CASSNDGSPLHF.

This sequence joins TRBV29-1 and TRBJ2-7; 10 nucleotides match TRBD2. Germline lookup yields CDR1 SQVTM and CDR2 ANQGSEA. J lost 2 bases, V lost 7 bases, and 5 bases had no gene match. This CDR3 has 13 amino acids. The CDR3 here is CSASGGDTYEQYF. CDR3 nucleotides: TGCAGCGCCAGCGGGGGGGATACCTACGAGCAGTACTTC.

The chain carries TRBV28 and TRBJ2-7; TRBD1 agrees at 11 bases. After removal of 5 bases from V and 4 bases from J, the junction contained 19 bases not matched to a gene. Germline CDR1 MDHEN, CDR2 SYDVKM. The CDR3 totals 19 residues. The chain's CDR3 is CASSPWTGGLLPLEYEQYF. The CDR3 coding sequence is TGTGCCAGCAGTCCCTGGACAGGGGGCCTCCTCCCCCTCGAGTACGAGCAGTACTTC.

The chain joins TRBV4-1 to TRBJ1-1; D call uncertain. V was shortened by 4 bases and J by 0 bases, with 12 bases between the two germline ends. The CDR3 loop spans 15 amino acids. Germline values: CDR1 MGHRA, CDR2 YSYEKL. CDR3 sequence: CASSLTPRMNTEAFF. The CDR3 nucleotides read TGCGCCAGCAGCCTTACCCCCCGTATGAACACTGAAGCTTTCTTT.

This chain links TRBV28 with TRBJ2-5; unclear D gene. V was pared by 2 bases and J by 5 bases, with 6 bases between. The CDR3 totals 12 residues. Germline V gene sequence: CDR1 MDHEN, CDR2 SYDVKM. The CDR3 spells CASSLLFETQYF. CDR3 DNA: TGTGCCAGCAGTTTACTGTTCGAGACCCAGTACTTC.

CDR3 in amino acids: CASSDPSANTEAFF. CDR3 DNA sequence: TGTGCCAGCAGTGACCCCAGCGCAAACACTGAAGCTTTCTTT. The V call is TRBV25-1, the J call TRBJ1-1; D gene uncertain. V was trimmed by 3 bases and J by 2 bases, leaving 10 bases between them. Germline CDR1 is MGHDK and CDR2 is SYGVNS. The length of the CDR3 is 14 residues.

The rearrangement links TRBV14 to TRBJ1-4; no clear D gene. Per germline, CDR1 SGHDN and CDR2 FVKESK. This CDR3 is 14 amino acids long. Trimming shortened V by 0 bases and J by 7 bases, and 9 bases separated the two germline ends. CDR3 sequence reads: CASSQEWGSEKLFF. The CDR3 nucleotides are TGTGCCAGCAGCCAAGAGTGGGGTAGTGAAAAACTGTTTTTT.

The J gene is TRBJ2-7, the V gene TRBV7-2, with D possibly matching TRBD2 (5 bases). This CDR3 comprises 14 residues. Trimming left V 3 bases short and J 3 bases short, with 12 bases between. The germline CDR1 and CDR2 sequences are SGHTA and FQGNSA. The DNA of the CDR3 is TGTGCCAGCAGCTTCGGGATTGGCGGCTACGAGCAGTACTTC. Translation gives CASSFGIGGYEQYF.

The V gene is TRBV3-1 (or the pseudogene TRBV3-2), the J gene TRBJ1-4, with 9 bases aligning to TRBD1. The CDR3 runs 15 residues. J gave up 5 bases and V 4 bases, and 5 bases lay outside the gene matches. The germline CDR1 and CDR2 sequences are LGHDT and YNNKEL (reference sequence). CDR3 in DNA: TGTGCCAGCAGCCTAAACAGGGGGCGAAATGAAAAACTGTTTTTT. It codes for CASSLNRGRNEKLFF.

The V call is TRBV4-2, the J call TRBJ2-1; 8 bases are shared with TRBD2. The CDR3 length is 14 residues. V dropped 1 base and J dropped 4; count of bases not matched to a gene: 0. Germline V gene lookup returns CDR1 LGHNA and CDR2 YNFKEQ. The CDR3 sequence is CASSQGGGYNEQFF. CDR3 sequence (DNA): TGTGCCAGCAGCCAAGGCGGGGGGTACAATGAGCAGTTCTTC.

This chain joins TRBV29-1 and TRBJ2-5; D not certain. With the DNA end fitting TRBJ2-7 better, the J assignment may be wrong. This CDR3 has 12 residues. Germline V gene lookup returns CDR1 SQVTM and CDR2 ANQGSEA. CDR3: CSVVNSPYEQYF. The CDR3 coding sequence is TGCAGCGTTGTAAACAGCCCCTACGAGCAGTACTTC.

The rearrangement uses TRBV7-6 and TRBJ2-2; weak D call: TRBD2 (5 bases). The CDR3 runs 20 residues. Germline V CDR1 and CDR2: SGHVS, FNYEAQ. V was pared by 5 bases and J by 4 bases, with 29 bases between. The CDR3: CASSILGCEPSGESTGELFF. The CDR3 DNA sequence: TGTGCCAGCAGCATCCTAGGCTGCGAACCTAGTGGGGAGAGCACCGGGGAGCTGTTTTTT.

The chain links TRBV18 to TRBJ1-4; no reliable D call. V lost 0 bases and J 0 bases, leaving 14 bases between the germline ends. CDR3 length equals 18 residues. CDR1 is KGHSH and CDR2 is LQKENI in the germline V gene. The CDR3 coding sequence is TGTGCCAGCTCACCACCGGACGCCCCCGTAACAACTAATGAAAAACTGTTTTTT. Translating gives CASSPPDAPVTTNEKLFF. The whole variable domain, remainder taken from reference TRBV18 and TRBJ1-4, is NAGVMQNPRHLVRRRGQEARLRCSPMKGHSHVYWYRQLPEEGLKFMVYLQKENIIDESGMPKERFSAEFPKEGPSILRIQQVVRGDSAAYFCASSPPDAPVTTNEKLFFGSGTQLSVL.

The V call is TRBV6-5, the J call TRBJ1-1; no firm D call. The CDR3 totals 14 residues. Trimming shortened V by 10 bases and J by 0 bases, and 15 bases separated the two germline ends. Germline lookup yields CDR1 MNHEY and CDR2 SVGAGI. The CDR3 loop reads CATYGWGVNTEAFF. The CDR3 DNA is TGTGCCACCTACGGGTGGGGAGTGAACACTGAAGCTTTCTTT.

There are a few counts of this clone. This chain connects TRBV4-1 to TRBJ1-6; 9 positions match TRBD1. There are 15 residues in the CDR3. Germline V gene sequence: CDR1 MGHRA, CDR2 YSYEKL. The V gene end was trimmed by 2 bases and the J gene end by 10 bases; junction bases not matched to a gene: 6. The DNA for the CDR3 is TGCGCCAGCAGCCAAACGACAGGGGGACGATCACCCCTCCACTTT. Translating gives CASSQTTGGRSPLHF.

The chain joins TRBV3-1 (or the pseudogene TRBV3-2) to TRBJ2-3; 7 bases fit TRBD1. From germline, CDR1 is LGHDT and CDR2 YNNKEL (reference sequence). The CDR3 sequence is 15 residues long. The trim removed 9 bases at V and 0 bases at J, leaving 9 bases unmatched. In DNA form, the CDR3 reads TGTGCCAGTTTACAGGGGTCTACTAGCACAGATACGCAGTATTTT. Translated: CASLQGSTSTDTQYF.